This T cell receptor beta chain comes out of a study of PD-1 blockade in mismatch repair-deficient tumors. Whole-study results and caveats: Tumor-resident clones, often undetectable pretreatment in blood, expanded then contracted after pembrolizumab.

Trimming shortened V by 6 bases and J by 2 bases, and 14 bases separated the two germline ends. CDR3 length: 15 residues. The germline gives CDR1 LNHNV, CDR2 YYDKDF (reference sequence). This clone was seen just once. Its specificity is not known. Every patient had mismatch repair deficiency by PCR or immunohistochemistry. A few pembrolizumab responders had their TCRs sequenced. Using immunoSEQ multiplex PCR, the repertoire was profiled, and TCRdb retains in-frame clones only, with some absent. The table shows tens of thousands of clones, with about 80% occurring only once. The V gene is TRBV15, the J gene TRBJ2-1, with a tentative D call TRBD2 (6 bases). The sequence came from an adult with mismatch repair-deficient cancer. Material: peripheral blood, obtained 4 weeks after starting pembrolizumab. The CDR3 DNA sequence: TGTGCCACCAGTAGCGGAGTGTCGACCTACAATGAGCAGTTCTTC. As protein: CATSSGVSTYNEQFF.